This T cell receptor (beta chain) emerged from a study of blood T cell repertoires in COVID-19. Germline V gene sequence: CDR1 LGHDT, CDR2 YNNKEL (reference sequence). The CDR3 covers 14 residues. The junction had 7 bases not matched to a gene; V was cut back by 6 bases and J by 4 bases. TCRdb's copy holds only in-frame clones and misses some; the assay was immunoSEQ multiplex PCR. The table shows hundreds of thousands of clones, with around 87% occurring only once. The V gene is TRBV3-1 (or the pseudogene TRBV3-2), the J gene TRBJ2-5, with TRBD2 matching 8 bases. Specimen: PBMCs or T cells enriched from blood (not recorded which). The source is a woman aged 40 to 50 with acute COVID-19. DNA for the CDR3: TGTGCCAGCAGTCGCCTAGCGGGTCGAGAGACCCAGTACTTC. Protein product: CASSRLAGRETQYF.